This entry features one T cell receptor (beta chain) sequence. The data were obtained in a study of blood T cell repertoires in COVID-19. Study summary: Samples came from the United States, Italy and Spain, spanning acute and convalescent COVID-19. T cells, B-cell-depleted T cells, or PBMCs provided the cDNA or gDNA that served as material.

As originally analysed: Amplification with reference gene primers provided the estimates of nucleated cell counts. The data were produced by immunoSEQ multiplex PCR, yet TCRdb's version contains in-frame clones alone and is incomplete. V and J calls and clone size follow that table, whereas D and trimming were derived from the DNA. The repertoire includes about 120,000 clones, 55% to 70% of them detected once, and roughly 2% sits in the top ten. The V gene's germline CDR1 is SQVTM and CDR2 ANQGSEA. This CDR3 comprises 14 residues. Deletions cut 1 base from V and 2 bases from J, with 11 bases between.

The origin of this receptor is a woman aged 65 to 85 with acute or convalescent COVID-19. The chain is built from TRBV29-1 and TRBJ1-2; D is unclear. Sequencing was performed on peripheral blood. The CDR3 spells CSVEVAGFNYGYTF. The CDR3 DNA sequence: TGCAGCGTTGAAGTCGCAGGCTTCAACTATGGCTACACCTTC.